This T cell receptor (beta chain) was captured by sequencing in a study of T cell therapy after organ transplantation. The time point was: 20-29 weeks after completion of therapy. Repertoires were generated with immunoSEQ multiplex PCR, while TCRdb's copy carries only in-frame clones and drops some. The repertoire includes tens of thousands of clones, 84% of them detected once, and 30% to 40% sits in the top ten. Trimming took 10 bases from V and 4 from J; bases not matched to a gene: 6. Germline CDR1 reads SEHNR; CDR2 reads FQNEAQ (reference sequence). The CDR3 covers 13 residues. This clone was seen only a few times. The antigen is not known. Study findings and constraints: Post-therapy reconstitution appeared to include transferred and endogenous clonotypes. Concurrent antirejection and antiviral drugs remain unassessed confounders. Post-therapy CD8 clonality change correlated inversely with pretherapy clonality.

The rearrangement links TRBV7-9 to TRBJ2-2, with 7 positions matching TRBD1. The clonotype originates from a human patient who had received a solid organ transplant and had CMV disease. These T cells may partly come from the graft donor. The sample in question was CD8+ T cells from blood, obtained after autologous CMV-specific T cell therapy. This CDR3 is CATPGDSTGELFF. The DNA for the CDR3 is TGTGCCACACCAGGGGACAGCACCGGGGAGCTGTTTTTT.